The rows below give T cell receptor beta chains drawn from one sample of a study of CD8 T cells in Susac syndrome. A single record per CDR3 protein comes from TCRdb applying MiXCR to the immunoSEQ multiplex PCR reads. The sample records under 85,000 distinct CDR3 sequences, about 94% being singletons. The sample was CD8+ T cells from PBMCs. These receptors were obtained from a human donor with multiple sclerosis. Both conserved end residues are trimmed from each CDR3. Fields, in order: D gene, V gene, J gene, CDR3 protein. D genes are given only for firm matches.

D: .; V: TRBV7-6; J: TRBJ2-5; CDR3: ASSHAQGGRETQY
D: TRBD2; V: TRBV24-1; J: TRBJ2-3; CDR3: ATSSRSGGTDTQY
D: TRBD1; V: TRBV11-2; J: TRBJ2-1; CDR3: ASSPFPDRTYNEQF
D: .; V: TRBV4-2; J: TRBJ1-2; CDR3: ASSVAAALFGYT
D: .; V: TRBV29-1; J: TRBJ2-1; CDR3: SVDRQVPYNEQF
D: .; V: TRBV28; J: TRBJ2-2; CDR3: ASSHGWVTGELF
D: TRBD1; V: TRBV20-1; J: TRBJ1-1; CDR3: SARDRGGTEAF
D: .; V: TRBV9; J: TRBJ2-1; CDR3: ASSLWDKEQF
D: .; V: TRBV3-1; J: TRBJ2-7; CDR3: ASSQDRSYEQY
D: .; V: TRBV3-1; J: TRBJ1-1; CDR3: ASSQDSSYTEAF
D: TRBD1; V: TRBV27; J: TRBJ2-7; CDR3: ASRSMSPGQGSYEQY
D: TRBD2; V: TRBV3-1; J: TRBJ2-5; CDR3: ASSQDLASGRPTKETQY
D: TRBD2; V: TRBV5-1; J: TRBJ2-1; CDR3: ASSPGGSGGEQF
D: .; V: TRBV28; J: TRBJ1-2; CDR3: ASNPETGTPNYGYT
D: .; V: TRBV27; J: TRBJ2-7; CDR3: ASGRQYPYEQY
D: .; V: TRBV12-3/TRBV12-4; J: TRBJ1-2; CDR3: ASSLRRGYGYT